This T cell receptor (beta chain) emerged from a study of T-cell memory formation after mild COVID-19. The CDR3 covers 15 residues. TCRdb re-called the 5' RACE reads through MiXCR, storing one row per CDR3 protein. The sample contains a few hundred thousand distinct CDR3 sequences, around 8% of which appear only once. The chain carries TRBV21-1 and TRBJ1-6; no check of the table's D call, TRBD1, against the DNA was made. TRBV21-1 represents a pseudogene. The TCR sequence derives from a man aged 18 to 30 who had mild COVID-19 (a few samples of this study predate the infection). Cell type and time point are not known. The sample was PBMCs or a T cell subset sorted from them (not recorded which). The CDR3 DNA sequence: TGTGCCAGCAGCAATAAGGGGGCGGGCAGGGAGCCCCTCCACTTT. Translating it yields CASSNKGAGREPLHF.